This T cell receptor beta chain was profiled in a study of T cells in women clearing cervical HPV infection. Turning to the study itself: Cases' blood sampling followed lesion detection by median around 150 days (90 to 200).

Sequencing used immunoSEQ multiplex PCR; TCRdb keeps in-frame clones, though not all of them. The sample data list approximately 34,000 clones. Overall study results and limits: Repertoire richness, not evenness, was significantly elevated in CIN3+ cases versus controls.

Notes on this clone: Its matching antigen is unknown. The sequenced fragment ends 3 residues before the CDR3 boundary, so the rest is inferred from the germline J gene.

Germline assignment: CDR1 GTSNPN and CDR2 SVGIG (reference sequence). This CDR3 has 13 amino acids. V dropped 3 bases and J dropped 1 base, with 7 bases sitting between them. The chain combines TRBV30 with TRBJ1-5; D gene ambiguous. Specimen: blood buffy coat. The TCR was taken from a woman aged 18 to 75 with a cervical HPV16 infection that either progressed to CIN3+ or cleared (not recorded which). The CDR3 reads CAWSRQSNQPQHF. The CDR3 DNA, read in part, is TGTGCCTGGAGCAGGCAGAGCAATCAGCCC.